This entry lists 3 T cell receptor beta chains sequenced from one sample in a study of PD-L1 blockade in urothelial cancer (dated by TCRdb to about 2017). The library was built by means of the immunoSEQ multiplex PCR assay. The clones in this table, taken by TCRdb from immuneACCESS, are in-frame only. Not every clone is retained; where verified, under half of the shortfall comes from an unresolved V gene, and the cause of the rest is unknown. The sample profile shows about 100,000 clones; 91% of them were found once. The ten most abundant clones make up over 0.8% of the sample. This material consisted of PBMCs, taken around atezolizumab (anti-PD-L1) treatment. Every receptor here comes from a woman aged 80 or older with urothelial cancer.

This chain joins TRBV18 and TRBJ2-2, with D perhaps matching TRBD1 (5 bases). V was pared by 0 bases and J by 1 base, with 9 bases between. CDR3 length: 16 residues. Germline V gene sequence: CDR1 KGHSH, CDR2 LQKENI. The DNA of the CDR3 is TGTGCCAGCTCACCACCCCAGGGTCTGAACACCGGGGAGCTGTTTTTT. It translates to CASSPPQGLNTGELFF.

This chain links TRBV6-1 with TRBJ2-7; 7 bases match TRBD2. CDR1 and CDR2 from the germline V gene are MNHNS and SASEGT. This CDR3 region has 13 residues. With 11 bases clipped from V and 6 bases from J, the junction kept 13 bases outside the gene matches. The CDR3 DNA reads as TGTGCCTCCAAAGAGGGAGGGCCGTCCGAGCAGTACTTC. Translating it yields CASKEGGPSEQYF.

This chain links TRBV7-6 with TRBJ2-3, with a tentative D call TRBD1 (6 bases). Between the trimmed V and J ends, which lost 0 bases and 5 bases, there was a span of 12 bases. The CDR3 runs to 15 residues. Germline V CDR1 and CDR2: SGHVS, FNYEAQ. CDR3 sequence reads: CASSLADSQLDTQYF. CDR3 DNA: TGTGCCAGCAGCTTAGCGGACAGCCAACTAGATACGCAGTATTTT.